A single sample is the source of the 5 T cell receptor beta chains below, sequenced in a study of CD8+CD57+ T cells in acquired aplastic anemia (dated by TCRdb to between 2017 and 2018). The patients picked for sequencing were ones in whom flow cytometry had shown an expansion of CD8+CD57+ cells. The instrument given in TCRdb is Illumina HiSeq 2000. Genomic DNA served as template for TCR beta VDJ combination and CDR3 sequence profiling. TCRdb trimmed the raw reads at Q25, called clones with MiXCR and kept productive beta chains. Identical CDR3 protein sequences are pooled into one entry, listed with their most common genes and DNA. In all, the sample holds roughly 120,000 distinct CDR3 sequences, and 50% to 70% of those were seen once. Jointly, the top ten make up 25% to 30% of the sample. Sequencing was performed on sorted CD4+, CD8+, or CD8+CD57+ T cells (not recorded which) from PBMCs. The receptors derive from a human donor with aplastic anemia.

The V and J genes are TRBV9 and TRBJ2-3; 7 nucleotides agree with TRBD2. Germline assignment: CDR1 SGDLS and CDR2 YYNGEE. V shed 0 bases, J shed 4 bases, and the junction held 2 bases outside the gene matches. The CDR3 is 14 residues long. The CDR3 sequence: CASSVGLAADTQYF. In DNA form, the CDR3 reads TGTGCCAGCAGCGTAGGGCTAGCGGCAGATACGCAGTATTTT. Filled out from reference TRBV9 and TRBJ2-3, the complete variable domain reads DSGVTQTPKHLITATGQRVTLRCSPRSGDLSVYWYQQSLDQGLQFLIQYYNGEERAKGNILERFSAQQFPDLHSELNLSSLELGDSALYFCASSVGLAADTQYFGPGTRLTVL.

The CDR3 DNA reads as TGTGCCAGTAGTATACGAAACGAGCAGTTCTTC. The encoded protein is CASSIRNEQFF. This rearrangement joins TRBV19 to TRBJ2-1; D gene uncertain. Trimming shortened V by 2 bases and J by 10 bases, and 6 bases separated the two germline ends. Germline lookup yields CDR1 LNHDA and CDR2 SQIVND (reference sequence). This CDR3 is built from 11 residues. The whole variable domain, filled in from reference TRBV19 and TRBJ2-1, reads DGGITQSPKYLFRKEGQNVTLSCEQNLNHDAMYWYRQDPGQGLRLIYYSQIVNDFQKGDIAEGYSVSREKKESFPLTVTSAQKNPTAFYLCASSIRNEQFFGPGTRLTVL.

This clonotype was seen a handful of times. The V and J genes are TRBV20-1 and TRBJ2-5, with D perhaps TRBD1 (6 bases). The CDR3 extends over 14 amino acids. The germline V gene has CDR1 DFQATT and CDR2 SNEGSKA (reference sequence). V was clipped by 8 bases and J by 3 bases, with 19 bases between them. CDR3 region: CSTLHSGTKETQYF. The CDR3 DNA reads TGCAGTACACTTCATTCCGGGACAAAAGAGACCCAGTACTTC.

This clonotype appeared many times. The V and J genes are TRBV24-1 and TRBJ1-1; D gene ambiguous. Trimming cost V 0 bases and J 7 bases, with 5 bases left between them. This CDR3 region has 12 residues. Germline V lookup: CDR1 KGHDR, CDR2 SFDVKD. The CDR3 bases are TGTGCCACCAGTGATTTGATGGGTGAAGCTTTCTTT. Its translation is CATSDLMGEAFF.

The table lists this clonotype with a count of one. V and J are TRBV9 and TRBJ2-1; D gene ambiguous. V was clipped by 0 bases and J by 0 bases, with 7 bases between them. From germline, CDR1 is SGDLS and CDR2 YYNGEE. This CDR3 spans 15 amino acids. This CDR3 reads CASSVASSSYNEQFF. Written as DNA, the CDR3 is TGTGCCAGCAGCGTAGCTTCTAGCTCCTACAATGAGCAGTTCTTC.